This record covers a single T cell receptor beta chain. The antigen is unknown. This record belongs to a study of cytomegalovirus exposure and HLA in healthy donors. The study, taken as a whole, reports: In vitro checks showed that a few CMV-associated chains really do target CMV antigens. It was found in a later analysis that first-cohort TCR clusters tended to co-occur in the 100 to 150 validation repertoires.

Germline CDR1 MNHEY, CDR2 SMNVEV (reference sequence). This CDR3 comprises 18 residues. V gave up 9 bases and J gave up 0 bases; unmatched junction bases: 16. Profiled with immunoSEQ multiplex PCR; TCRdb holds only in-frame clones, not every one. Among around 130,000 clones listed, roughly 90% were seen once. The TCR was taken from a man in his thirties or forties in good health and CMV-seronegative. The V gene is TRBV27, the J gene TRBJ2-3; 9 bases match TRBD2. The sample comprised PBMCs. CDR3 coding DNA: TGTGCCAGTCATCCGGCGGGGGGGAGGCCGCAAAGCACAGATACGCAGTATTTT. It yields the protein CASHPAGGRPQSTDTQYF.